This T cell receptor beta chain was identified during a study of cytomegalovirus exposure and HLA in healthy donors. Overall study results and limits: Presence/absence analyses treated sequencing depth as roughly uniform across donors.

A note on this clone: The antigen is undetermined.

The CDR3 totals 14 residues. V shed 4 bases and J 1 base; nucleotides not matched to a gene: 2. The germline V gene has CDR1 SGHVS and CDR2 FNYEAQ. The study ran its PCR with 60 Vbeta and 13 Jbeta primers. Repertoires were generated with immunoSEQ multiplex PCR, while TCRdb's copy carries only in-frame clones and drops some. The sample holds about 180,000 clones; around 80% are singletons and the top ten take about 4%. The rearrangement links TRBV7-6 to TRBJ2-3; 7 nucleotides agree with TRBD1. The source is a woman in her sixties in good health and CMV-seropositive. The sample was PBMCs. The CDR3: CASSSGQGTDTQYF. CDR3 nucleotide sequence: TGTGCCAGCAGCTCCGGACAGGGCACAGATACGCAGTATTTT.